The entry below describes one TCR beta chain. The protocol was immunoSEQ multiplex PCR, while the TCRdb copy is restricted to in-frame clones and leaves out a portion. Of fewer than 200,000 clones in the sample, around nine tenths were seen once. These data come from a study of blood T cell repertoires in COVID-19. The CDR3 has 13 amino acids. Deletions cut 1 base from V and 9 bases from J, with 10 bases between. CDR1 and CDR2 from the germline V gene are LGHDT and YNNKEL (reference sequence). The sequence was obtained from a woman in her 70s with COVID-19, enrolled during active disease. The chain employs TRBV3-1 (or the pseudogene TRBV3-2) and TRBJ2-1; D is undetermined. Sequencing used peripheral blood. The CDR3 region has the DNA TGTGCCAGCAGCCAAGCAGGCCCGCGTGAGCAGTTCTTC. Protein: CASSQAGPREQFF.